This T cell receptor beta chain was found in a study of blood T cells in healthy people across ages. Overall study findings and caveats: More naive CD4+ cells and higher diversity marked long-lived donors relative to aged donors.

A second roughly 6 to 11 cycle PCR used barcoded and J-beta primers. One entry per CDR3 protein, called by TCRdb with MiXCR from the 5' RACE reads. The repertoire includes under 1,100,000 distinct CDR3 sequences, 20% to 25% of them detected once, and approximately 0.7% sits in the top ten. Donors were healthy Caucasian individuals from Russia aged roughly 6 to 90. With respect to this clonotype: Its specificity is not known.

Germline loops: CDR1 MDHEN, CDR2 SYDVKM. CDR3 length: 16 amino acids. The V and J ends lost 5 bases and 2 bases, in that order; junction bases with no gene match: 12. These data were also reused for a study on T cells of mothers and their children.

The chain combines TRBV28 with TRBJ2-7, with 7 bases identical to TRBD2. The sequenced sample was blood. This receptor was obtained from a girl aged 2-10 years in good health. The chain's CDR3 is CASSPNDRDYAYEQYF. The CDR3 DNA reads TGTGCCAGCAGTCCAAACGACCGGGACTATGCCTACGAGCAGTACTTC. Full variable domain (outside the CDR3, taken from reference TRBV28 and TRBJ2-7): DVKVTQSSRYLVKRTGEKVFLECVQDMDHENMFWYRQDPGLGLRLIYFSYDVKMKEKGDIPEGYSVSREKKERFSLILESASTNQTSMYLCASSPNDRDYAYEQYFGPGTRLTVT.